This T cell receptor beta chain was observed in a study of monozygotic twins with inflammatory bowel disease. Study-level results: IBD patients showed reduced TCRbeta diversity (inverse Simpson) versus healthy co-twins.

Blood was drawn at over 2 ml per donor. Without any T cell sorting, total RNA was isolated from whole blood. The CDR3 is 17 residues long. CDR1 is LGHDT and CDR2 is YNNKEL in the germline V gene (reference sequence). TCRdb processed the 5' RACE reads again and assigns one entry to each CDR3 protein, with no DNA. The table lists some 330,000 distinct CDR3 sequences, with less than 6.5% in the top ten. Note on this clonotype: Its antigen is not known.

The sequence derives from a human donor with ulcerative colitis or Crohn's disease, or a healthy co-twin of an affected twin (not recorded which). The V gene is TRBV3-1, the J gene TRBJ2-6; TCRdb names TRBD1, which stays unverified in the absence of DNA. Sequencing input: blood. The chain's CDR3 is CASSLKQGRSGANVLTF.